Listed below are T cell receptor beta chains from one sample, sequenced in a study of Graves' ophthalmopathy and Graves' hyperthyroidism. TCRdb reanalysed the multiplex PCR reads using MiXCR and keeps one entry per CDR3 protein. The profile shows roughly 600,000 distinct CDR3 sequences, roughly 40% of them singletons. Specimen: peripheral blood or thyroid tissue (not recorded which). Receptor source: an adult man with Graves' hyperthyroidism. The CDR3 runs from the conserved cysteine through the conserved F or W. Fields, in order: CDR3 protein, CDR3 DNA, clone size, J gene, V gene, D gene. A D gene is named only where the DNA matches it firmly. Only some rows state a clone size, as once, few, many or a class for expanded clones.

cdr3_aa: CATSENRDSQETQYF
cdr3_nt: TGTGCCACCAGTGAAAACAGGGACAGCCAAGAGACCCAGTACTTC
clone_size: once
j_call: TRBJ2-5
v_call: TRBV24-1
d_call: TRBD1

cdr3_aa: CASSLAPPSGSHIRDRGDYEQYF
cdr3_nt: TGTGCCAGCAGCTTAGCCCCCCCGAGCGGGAGCCATATTCGGGACAGGGGGGACTACGAGCAGTACTTC
clone_size: NA
j_call: TRBJ2-7
v_call: TRBV7-6
d_call: TRBD1

cdr3_aa: CATSARPGPYEQYF
cdr3_nt: TGTGCCACCAGTGCTAGACCGGGACCCTACGAGCAGTACTTC
clone_size: NA
j_call: TRBJ2-7
v_call: TRBV24-1
d_call: NA

cdr3_aa: CAILPSDEQWGYTF
cdr3_nt: TGTGCCATCTTGCCCTCTGATGAGCAGTGGGGCTACACCTTC
clone_size: NA
j_call: TRBJ1-2
v_call: TRBV10-3
d_call: NA

cdr3_aa: CASSLGGAQPQQYF
cdr3_nt: TGTGCCAGCAGCCTAGGGGGGGCTCAGCCCCAGCAGTACTTC
clone_size: NA
j_call: TRBJ2-7
v_call: TRBV7-9
d_call: NA

cdr3_aa: CSARDGPGGGYTF
cdr3_nt: TGCAGTGCTAGAGACGGTCCGGGGGGTGGCTACACCTTC
clone_size: many
j_call: TRBJ1-2
v_call: TRBV20-1
d_call: NA

cdr3_aa: CASIGQGENYGYTF
cdr3_nt: TGCGCCAGCATCGGACAGGGTGAAAACTATGGCTACACCTTC
clone_size: many
j_call: TRBJ1-2
v_call: TRBV10-2
d_call: TRBD1

cdr3_aa: CASSLDKGSTDTQYF
cdr3_nt: TGTGCCAGCAGCTTAGACAAGGGAAGCACAGATACGCAGTATTTT
clone_size: few
j_call: TRBJ2-3
v_call: TRBV7-9
d_call: NA

cdr3_aa: CASSSTGDVYGYTF
cdr3_nt: TGTGCCAGCAGCTCGACAGGGGATGTTTATGGCTACACCTTC
clone_size: NA
j_call: TRBJ1-2
v_call: TRBV7-3
d_call: TRBD1

cdr3_aa: CASSVAGGSYGYTF
cdr3_nt: TGTGCCAGCAGCGTAGCAGGGGGGTCATATGGCTACACCTTC
clone_size: many
j_call: TRBJ1-2
v_call: TRBV9
d_call: TRBD1

cdr3_aa: CASSLPAGTGGLETQYF
cdr3_nt: TGTGCCAGCAGTTTACCCGCTGGGACAGGGGGCTTGGAGACCCAGTACTTC
clone_size: NA
j_call: TRBJ2-5
v_call: TRBV28
d_call: TRBD1

cdr3_aa: CASSRPGGSYEQYF
cdr3_nt: TGTGCCAGCAGTAGGCCCGGAGGCTCCTACGAGCAGTACTTC
clone_size: many
j_call: TRBJ2-7
v_call: TRBV12-3/TRBV12-4
d_call: NA

cdr3_aa: CASATRTGSNQPQHF
cdr3_nt: TGTGCCAGTGCCACCCGGACAGGCTCGAATCAGCCCCAGCATTTT
clone_size: NA
j_call: TRBJ1-5
v_call: TRBV19
d_call: TRBD1

cdr3_aa: CASSLTGDSSGANVLTF
cdr3_nt: TGTGCCAGCAGTTTGACGGGGGACAGCTCTGGGGCCAACGTCCTGACTTTC
clone_size: NA
j_call: TRBJ2-6
v_call: TRBV6-5
d_call: NA

cdr3_aa: CASSGGQPGQETQYF
cdr3_nt: TGTGCCAGTAGTGGAGGACAACCTGGACAAGAGACCCAGTACTTC
clone_size: many
j_call: TRBJ2-5
v_call: TRBV19
d_call: NA

cdr3_aa: CATSSAGAGGYTF
cdr3_nt: TGTGCCACCAGCAGTGCCGGGGCGGGCGGCTACACCTTC
clone_size: NA
j_call: TRBJ1-2
v_call: TRBV15
d_call: NA

cdr3_aa: CASSPPGLATYEQYF
cdr3_nt: TGTGCCAGCAGCCCGCCGGGACTAGCGACCTACGAGCAGTACTTC
clone_size: few
j_call: TRBJ2-7
v_call: TRBV6-5
d_call: TRBD2

cdr3_aa: CASSPIGGWETQYF
cdr3_nt: TGTGCCAGCAGCCCCATCGGGGGGTGGGAGACCCAGTACTTC
clone_size: many
j_call: TRBJ2-5
v_call: TRBV3-1
d_call: TRBD2

cdr3_aa: CSVVLKGTYVTGELFF
cdr3_nt: TGCAGCGTTGTCTTGAAGGGGACATATGTCACCGGGGAGCTGTTTTTT
clone_size: many
j_call: TRBJ2-2
v_call: TRBV29-1
d_call: NA

cdr3_aa: CASSYSDRRSYEQYF
cdr3_nt: TGTGCCAGCAGTTACTCGGACAGGAGGTCCTACGAGCAGTACTTC
clone_size: many
j_call: TRBJ2-7
v_call: TRBV6-5
d_call: TRBD1

cdr3_aa: CASSEYDFIGAFF
cdr3_nt: TGTGCCAGCAGTGAATATGACTTCATCGGAGCTTTCTTT
clone_size: many
j_call: TRBJ1-1
v_call: TRBV25-1
d_call: NA

cdr3_aa: CASSQGGTVGYF
cdr3_nt: TGTGCCAGCAGTCAAGGAGGAACAGTTGGGTATTTT
clone_size: many
j_call: TRBJ1-3
v_call: TRBV12-3/TRBV12-4
d_call: NA

cdr3_aa: CSVTGLSGNTIYF
cdr3_nt: TGCAGCGTTACGGGACTCTCTGGAAACACCATATATTTT
clone_size: many
j_call: TRBJ1-3
v_call: TRBV29-1
d_call: NA

cdr3_aa: CASSYGPSRNFEAFF
cdr3_nt: TGTGCCAGCAGTTACGGGCCCTCGCGCAACTTTGAAGCTTTCTTT
clone_size: few
j_call: TRBJ1-1
v_call: TRBV6-5
d_call: NA

cdr3_aa: CASSLRAEPTDTQYF
cdr3_nt: TGTGCCAGCAGCTTGAGGGCAGAACCCACAGATACGCAGTATTTT
clone_size: few
j_call: TRBJ2-3
v_call: TRBV7-9
d_call: NA

cdr3_aa: CASSQDINRDYGYTF
cdr3_nt: TGTGCCAGCAGCCAAGATATTAACAGGGACTATGGCTACACCTTC
clone_size: NA
j_call: TRBJ1-2
v_call: TRBV4-2
d_call: NA

cdr3_aa: CASSYTTGSQPQHF
cdr3_nt: TGTGCCAGCAGTTACACGACCGGTTCACAGCCCCAGCATTTT
clone_size: NA
j_call: TRBJ1-5
v_call: TRBV6-2/TRBV6-3
d_call: NA

cdr3_aa: CASFQGPYERYF
cdr3_nt: TGTGCCAGCTTTCAGGGACCCTACGAGCGGTACTTC
clone_size: many
j_call: TRBJ2-7
v_call: TRBV2
d_call: NA

cdr3_aa: CASSQGQMNTEAFF
cdr3_nt: TGTGCCAGCAGCCAAGGACAGATGAACACTGAAGCTTTCTTT
clone_size: many
j_call: TRBJ1-1
v_call: TRBV7-9
d_call: NA

cdr3_aa: CSSGQPMRGYTF
cdr3_nt: TGCAGCTCCGGACAGCCTATGAGAGGCTACACCTTC
clone_size: few
j_call: TRBJ1-2
v_call: TRBV29-1
d_call: NA

cdr3_aa: CASSIRGVDNQPQHF
cdr3_nt: TGTGCCAGTAGTATTCGAGGGGTAGACAATCAGCCCCAGCATTTT
clone_size: many
j_call: TRBJ1-5
v_call: TRBV19
d_call: NA

cdr3_aa: CASSPGQGAYYEQYF
cdr3_nt: TGCGCCAGCAGCCCGGGACAGGGGGCCTATTACGAGCAGTACTTC
clone_size: NA
j_call: TRBJ2-7
v_call: TRBV5-1
d_call: TRBD1

cdr3_aa: CASSQNVAVKETQYF
cdr3_nt: TGTGCCAGCAGCCAAAATGTGGCAGTGAAAGAGACCCAGTACTTC
clone_size: NA
j_call: TRBJ2-5
v_call: TRBV9
d_call: NA

cdr3_aa: CASSLGRANEQFF
cdr3_nt: TGTGCCAGCAGCTTAGGGAGAGCCAATGAGCAGTTCTTC
clone_size: NA
j_call: TRBJ2-1
v_call: TRBV7-2
d_call: NA

cdr3_aa: CSATEGRTGELFF
cdr3_nt: TGCAGCGCTACGGAGGGCCGCACCGGGGAGCTGTTTTTT
clone_size: NA
j_call: TRBJ2-2
v_call: TRBV29-1
d_call: NA

cdr3_aa: CASSLNWGETQYF
cdr3_nt: TGTGCCAGCAGCTTAAATTGGGGGGAGACCCAGTACTTC
clone_size: many
j_call: TRBJ2-5
v_call: TRBV7-2
d_call: NA

cdr3_aa: CASSLAGYYEQYF
cdr3_nt: TGCGCCAGCAGCTTGGCGGGGTACTACGAGCAGTACTTC
clone_size: many
j_call: TRBJ2-7
v_call: TRBV5-1
d_call: NA

cdr3_aa: CATAGRTETGTEAFF
cdr3_nt: TGTGCCACCGCAGGACGAACCGAGACAGGCACTGAAGCTTTCTTT
clone_size: many
j_call: TRBJ1-1
v_call: TRBV24-1
d_call: NA

cdr3_aa: CSVEGPYQETQYF
cdr3_nt: TGCAGCGTTGAGGGCCCATACCAAGAGACCCAGTACTTC
clone_size: NA
j_call: TRBJ2-5
v_call: TRBV29-1
d_call: NA

cdr3_aa: CAKGGQSSYEQYF
cdr3_nt: TGTGCGAAGGGCGGACAGTCGTCCTACGAGCAGTACTTC
clone_size: NA
j_call: TRBJ2-7
v_call: TRBV10-3
d_call: NA

cdr3_aa: CASTYNRESGYTF
cdr3_nt: TGTGCCAGCACGTACAACAGGGAAAGTGGCTACACCTTC
clone_size: many
j_call: TRBJ1-2
v_call: TRBV12-3/TRBV12-4
d_call: NA

cdr3_aa: CASRRGGDRGHEQYF
cdr3_nt: TGTGCCAGCAGGAGGGGAGGGGACAGGGGCCACGAGCAGTACTTC
clone_size: many
j_call: TRBJ2-7
v_call: TRBV12-3/TRBV12-4
d_call: TRBD1

cdr3_aa: CASSQRSNTGELFF
cdr3_nt: TGTGCCAGCTCCCAGCGGTCGAACACCGGGGAGCTGTTTTTT
clone_size: few
j_call: TRBJ2-2
v_call: TRBV3-1
d_call: NA

cdr3_aa: CSVATSGRGDEQYF
cdr3_nt: TGCAGCGTTGCGACTAGCGGGAGGGGAGACGAGCAGTACTTC
clone_size: NA
j_call: TRBJ2-7
v_call: TRBV29-1
d_call: TRBD2

cdr3_aa: CASSLSMAGSESYTF
cdr3_nt: TGTGCCAGCAGCTTGTCAATGGCGGGGTCGGAGAGCTACACCTTC
clone_size: many
j_call: TRBJ1-2
v_call: TRBV5-8
d_call: NA

cdr3_aa: CSATQKGQNYYGYTF
cdr3_nt: TGCAGTGCTACTCAGAAGGGACAGAACTACTATGGCTACACCTTC
clone_size: few
j_call: TRBJ1-2
v_call: TRBV20-1
d_call: TRBD1

cdr3_aa: CAISDDRMTAKQLGTDTQYF
cdr3_nt: TGTGCCATCAGTGATGATAGAATGACAGCTAAGCAGTTAGGCACAGATACGCAGTATTTT
clone_size: many
j_call: TRBJ2-3
v_call: TRBV10-3
d_call: NA

cdr3_aa: CSASATGYGYTF
cdr3_nt: TGCAGTGCCAGCGCGACAGGGTATGGCTACACCTTC
clone_size: NA
j_call: TRBJ1-2
v_call: TRBV20-1
d_call: TRBD1

cdr3_aa: CSARDRGASTNEKLFF
cdr3_nt: TGCAGTGCTAGGGACAGGGGGGCCAGTACTAATGAAAAACTGTTTTTT
clone_size: many
j_call: TRBJ1-4
v_call: TRBV20-1
d_call: TRBD1

cdr3_aa: CASSMIPTGGADQPQHF
cdr3_nt: TGTGCCAGTAGTATGATCCCGACAGGGGGCGCGGATCAGCCCCAGCATTTT
clone_size: NA
j_call: TRBJ1-5
v_call: TRBV19
d_call: TRBD1

cdr3_aa: CASSSESYEQYF
cdr3_nt: TGCGCCAGCAGCTCCGAGAGTTACGAGCAGTACTTC
clone_size: many
j_call: TRBJ2-7
v_call: TRBV5-1
d_call: NA

cdr3_aa: CASSSGLAGVKETQYF
cdr3_nt: TGTGCCAGCAGCTCTGGACTAGCGGGAGTAAAAGAGACCCAGTACTTC
clone_size: many
j_call: TRBJ2-5
v_call: TRBV11-3
d_call: TRBD2

cdr3_aa: CASSEGTRPLETQYF
cdr3_nt: TGTGCCAGCAGCGAGGGGACAAGGCCTTTGGAGACCCAGTACTTC
clone_size: many
j_call: TRBJ2-5
v_call: TRBV7-3
d_call: NA

cdr3_aa: CSAPGPAKFYEQYF
cdr3_nt: TGCAGTGCTCCAGGGCCGGCAAAATTCTACGAGCAGTACTTC
clone_size: many
j_call: TRBJ2-7
v_call: TRBV20-1
d_call: NA

cdr3_aa: CASTLWGGTNTGELFF
cdr3_nt: TGTGCCAGCACCTTATGGGGCGGTACGAACACCGGGGAGCTGTTTTTT
clone_size: many
j_call: TRBJ2-2
v_call: TRBV12-3/TRBV12-4
d_call: NA

cdr3_aa: CASSSVTNFQGPSGNTIYF
cdr3_nt: TGCGCCAGCAGCAGCGTGACAAACTTCCAGGGGCCCTCTGGAAACACCATATATTTT
clone_size: NA
j_call: TRBJ1-3
v_call: TRBV5-1
d_call: NA

cdr3_aa: CSARDMTGRTEAFF
cdr3_nt: TGCAGTGCTAGAGACATGACAGGGCGCACTGAAGCTTTCTTT
clone_size: many
j_call: TRBJ1-1
v_call: TRBV20-1
d_call: TRBD1

cdr3_aa: CASSLAVGGGYEAFF
cdr3_nt: TGTGCTAGCAGCTTAGCGGTAGGGGGTGGGTATGAAGCTTTCTTT
clone_size: NA
j_call: TRBJ1-1
v_call: TRBV7-7
d_call: NA

cdr3_aa: CASSWGRNEKLFF
cdr3_nt: TGTGCCAGCAGTTGGGGCCGTAATGAAAAACTGTTTTTT
clone_size: few
j_call: TRBJ1-4
v_call: TRBV12-3/TRBV12-4
d_call: NA

cdr3_aa: CSAELAGGWDEQFF
cdr3_nt: TGCAGTGCCGAGCTAGCGGGAGGGTGGGATGAGCAGTTCTTC
clone_size: NA
j_call: TRBJ2-1
v_call: TRBV20-1
d_call: TRBD2